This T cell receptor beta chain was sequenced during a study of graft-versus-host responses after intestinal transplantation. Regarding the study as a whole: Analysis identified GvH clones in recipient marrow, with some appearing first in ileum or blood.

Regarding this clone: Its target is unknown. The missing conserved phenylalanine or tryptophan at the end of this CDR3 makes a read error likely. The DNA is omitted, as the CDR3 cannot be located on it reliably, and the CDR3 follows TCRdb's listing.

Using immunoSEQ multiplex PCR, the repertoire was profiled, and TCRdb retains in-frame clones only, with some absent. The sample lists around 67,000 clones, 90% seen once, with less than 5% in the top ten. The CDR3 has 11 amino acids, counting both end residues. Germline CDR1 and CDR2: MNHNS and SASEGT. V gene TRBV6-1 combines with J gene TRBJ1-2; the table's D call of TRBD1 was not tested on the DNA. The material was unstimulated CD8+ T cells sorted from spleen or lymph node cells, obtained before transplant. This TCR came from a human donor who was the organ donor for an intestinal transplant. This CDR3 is CASSGDRVDAL.